The rows below give T cell receptor beta chains drawn from one sample of a study of CD8+ T cells in alopecia areata. Clones were read by immunoSEQ multiplex PCR, and TCRdb kept only the in-frame ones, dropping some. The data show 140,000 to 150,000 clones, with approximately 87% seen just once and more than 12% held by the top ten. Sequencing was performed on CD8+ T cells sorted from blood, taken at week 0. Every receptor here comes from a human donor with alopecia areata. Both conserved end residues are part of each CDR3. A D gene is named only where the DNA matches it firmly. Clone size is given for some rows only: seen once, a few or many times, or a class if the clone is expanded.

CDR3 protein: CASSQLGSQETQYF
CDR3 DNA: TGTGCCAGCAGTCAATTAGGATCCCAAGAGACCCAGTACTTC
V gene: TRBV27
J gene: TRBJ2-5
D gene: .
clone size: .

CDR3 protein: CATSRDRSGPYNEQFF
CDR3 DNA: TGTGCCACCAGCAGAGATCGTAGCGGACCCTACAATGAGCAGTTCTTC
V gene: TRBV15
J gene: TRBJ2-1
D gene: .
clone size: .

CDR3 protein: CASSTGLRDTYEQYF
CDR3 DNA: TGTGCCAGCAGCACGGGCCTCCGGGACACCTACGAGCAGTACTTC
V gene: TRBV7-2
J gene: TRBJ2-7
D gene: .
clone size: few

CDR3 protein: CAYDLVSEQFF
CDR3 DNA: TGTGCCTACGATCTAGTTTCTGAGCAGTTCTTC
V gene: TRBV30
J gene: TRBJ2-1
D gene: .
clone size: .

CDR3 protein: CASSSRGTDEQYF
CDR3 DNA: TGTGCCAGCAGTAGCAGGGGAACGGACGAGCAGTACTTC
V gene: TRBV28
J gene: TRBJ2-7
D gene: .
clone size: .

CDR3 protein: CASSFDNYEQYF
CDR3 DNA: TGTGCCAGCAGCTTTGACAACTACGAGCAGTACTTC
V gene: TRBV7-9
J gene: TRBJ2-7
D gene: .
clone size: .

CDR3 protein: CASSINGGDSNQPQHF
CDR3 DNA: TGTGCCAGTAGTATTAATGGAGGGGATAGCAATCAGCCCCAGCATTTT
V gene: TRBV19
J gene: TRBJ1-5
D gene: .
clone size: .

CDR3 protein: CASSLWTGSIRTDTQYF
CDR3 DNA: TGTGCCAGCAGTTTATGGACAGGTTCGATCCGCACAGATACGCAGTATTTT
V gene: TRBV27
J gene: TRBJ2-3
D gene: TRBD1
clone size: .

CDR3 protein: CSVVGRITPTDIQYF
CDR3 DNA: TGCAGCGTTGTCGGCCGAATCACGCCAACCGACATTCAGTACTTC
V gene: TRBV29-1
J gene: TRBJ2-4
D gene: .
clone size: .

CDR3 protein: CSVEDEAETAGYGYTF
CDR3 DNA: TGCAGCGTTGAAGATGAAGCGGAGACAGCGGGCTATGGCTACACCTTC
V gene: TRBV29-1
J gene: TRBJ1-2
D gene: .
clone size: once

CDR3 protein: CAWSNRGAGELFF
CDR3 DNA: TGTGCCTGGAGTAACAGGGGAGCCGGGGAGCTGTTTTTT
V gene: TRBV30
J gene: TRBJ2-2
D gene: TRBD1
clone size: few

CDR3 protein: CASSVARTNTGELFF
CDR3 DNA: TGTGCCAGCAGCGTAGCCAGGACGAACACCGGGGAGCTGTTTTTT
V gene: TRBV9
J gene: TRBJ2-2
D gene: .
clone size: .

CDR3 protein: CASSLAGQGPYYEQYF
CDR3 DNA: TGTGCCAGCAGCTTAGCCGGACAGGGGCCTTACTACGAGCAGTACTTC
V gene: TRBV7-9
J gene: TRBJ2-7
D gene: TRBD1
clone size: .

CDR3 protein: CASSLPGEGIAGANVLTF
CDR3 DNA: TGTGCCAGCAGCTTACCCGGGGAGGGGATCGCTGGGGCCAACGTCCTGACTTTC
V gene: TRBV7-6
J gene: TRBJ2-6
D gene: TRBD2
clone size: .

CDR3 protein: CASSLVGPTDTQYF
CDR3 DNA: TGTGCCAGCAGCTTGGTGGGGCCGACAGATACGCAGTATTTT
V gene: TRBV7-6
J gene: TRBJ2-3
D gene: .
clone size: .

CDR3 protein: CASSGQGGETQYF
CDR3 DNA: TGTGCCAGCAGCGGACAGGGTGGGGAGACCCAGTACTTC
V gene: TRBV9
J gene: TRBJ2-5
D gene: TRBD1
clone size: few

CDR3 protein: CASSIDGGWNTGELFF
CDR3 DNA: TGTGCCAGTAGTATAGATGGGGGATGGAACACCGGGGAGCTGTTTTTT
V gene: TRBV19
J gene: TRBJ2-2
D gene: .
clone size: .

CDR3 protein: CSVLADPYEQYF
CDR3 DNA: TGCAGCGTTTTAGCGGACCCCTACGAGCAGTACTTC
V gene: TRBV29-1
J gene: TRBJ2-7
D gene: .
clone size: few

CDR3 protein: CASSIIIGNTGELFF
CDR3 DNA: TGTGCCAGTAGTATAATAATTGGGAACACCGGGGAGCTGTTTTTT
V gene: TRBV19
J gene: TRBJ2-2
D gene: .
clone size: .

CDR3 protein: CASSHQGVVQYF
CDR3 DNA: TGCGCCAGCAGTCACCAGGGGGTCGTGCAGTACTTC
V gene: TRBV23-1
J gene: TRBJ2-7
D gene: TRBD1
clone size: few

CDR3 protein: CASSQDQSEQYF
CDR3 DNA: TGCGCCAGCAGCCAAGATCAATCCGAGCAGTACTTC
V gene: TRBV4-1
J gene: TRBJ2-7
D gene: .
clone size: .